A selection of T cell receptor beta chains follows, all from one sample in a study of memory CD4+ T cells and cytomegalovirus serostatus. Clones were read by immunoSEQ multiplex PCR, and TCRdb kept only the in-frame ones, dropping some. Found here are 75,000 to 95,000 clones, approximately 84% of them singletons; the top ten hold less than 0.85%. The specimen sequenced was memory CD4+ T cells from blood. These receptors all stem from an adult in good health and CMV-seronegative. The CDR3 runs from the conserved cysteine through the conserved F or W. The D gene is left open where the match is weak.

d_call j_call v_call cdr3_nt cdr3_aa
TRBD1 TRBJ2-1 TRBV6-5 TGTGCCAGCAGTTGGAATTACGAGGGGGCAGAAAATGAGCAGTTCTTC CASSWNYEGAENEQFF
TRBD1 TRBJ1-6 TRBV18 TGTGCCAGCTCACCCCAAATCAACAGGGGTCGGAGTTCACCCCTCCACTTT CASSPQINRGRSSPLHF
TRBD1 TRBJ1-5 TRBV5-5 TGTGCCAGCAGCTCCTTTGAGGACAGGGATAATCAGCCCCAGCATTTT CASSSFEDRDNQPQHF
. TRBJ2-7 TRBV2 TGTGCCAGCAGACGGGACATTTTCGAGCAGTACTTC CASRRDIFEQYF
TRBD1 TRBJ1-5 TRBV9 TGTGCCCCTCAAAAGGGGGCGAATGATCAGCCCCAGCATTTT CAPQKGANDQPQHF
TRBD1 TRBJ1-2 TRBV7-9 TGTGCCAGCACCCCATATGGGACAGGCTCTAACTATGGCTACACCTTC CASTPYGTGSNYGYTF
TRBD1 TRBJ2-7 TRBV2 TGTGCCAGCCGGACAGGGGAGATCTACGAGCAGTACTTC CASRTGEIYEQYF
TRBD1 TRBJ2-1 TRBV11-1 TGTGCCAGCAGCTCGGGACAGCCTTCCTACAATGAGCAGTTCTTC CASSSGQPSYNEQFF
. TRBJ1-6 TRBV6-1 TGTGCCAGCAGTATAAGCTATAATTCACCCCTCCACTTT CASSISYNSPLHF
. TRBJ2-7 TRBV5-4 TGTGCCAGCAGCCTGGAACCCGTGGCGCAGCAGTACTTC CASSLEPVAQQYF
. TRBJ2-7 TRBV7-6 TGTGCCAGCAGCTTAGATGCCGGGACCCGCATGCCAACCTACGAGCAGTACTTC CASSLDAGTRMPTYEQYF
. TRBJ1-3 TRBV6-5 TGTGCCAGCAGTTACTCAGGGCCTACTGGAAACACCATATATTTT CASSYSGPTGNTIYF
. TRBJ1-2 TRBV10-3 TGTGCCATCAGTGAGTCCGGACAGAACTATGGCTACACCTTC CAISESGQNYGYTF
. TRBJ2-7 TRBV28 TGTGCCAGCATACCTTCCTGGGGCGTAGGGGACGAGCAGTACTTC CASIPSWGVGDEQYF
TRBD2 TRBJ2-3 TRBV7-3 TGTGCCAGCAGCTTAAGGGCTAGCGGGGGCGCAGATACGCAGTATTTT CASSLRASGGADTQYF
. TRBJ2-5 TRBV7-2 TGTGCCAGCAGCTTAGGGACGGGGAGGTGGGAGACCCAGTACTTC CASSLGTGRWETQYF
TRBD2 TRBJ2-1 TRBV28 TGTGCCAGCAGTCTAGCGGGGGGCCGAAGCTACAATGAGCAGTTCTTC CASSLAGGRSYNEQFF
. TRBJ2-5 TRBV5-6 TGTGCCAGCAGCTTGGTAGGACGGGGAGAGACCCAGTACTTC CASSLVGRGETQYF
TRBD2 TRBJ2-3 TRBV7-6 TGTGCCAGCAGCCTAGGGACTAGTTTTAGCACAGATACGCAGTATTTT CASSLGTSFSTDTQYF
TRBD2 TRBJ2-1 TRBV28 TGTGCCAGCAGCCCTACTAGCGGGGGGCGCCAGTTCTTC CASSPTSGGRQFF
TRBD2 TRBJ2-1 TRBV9 TGTGCCAGCAGCGGAGGACTAGCAGGCCACAATGAGCAGTTCTTC CASSGGLAGHNEQFF
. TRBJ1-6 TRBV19 TGTGCCAGTAGTATCTTTGGACGGGGGGAAAGTTCACCCCTCCACTTT CASSIFGRGESSPLHF
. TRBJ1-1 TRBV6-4 TGTGCCAGCAGTTCAACGGGGGCGCGGGCCAAAGCTTTCTTT CASSSTGARAKAFF
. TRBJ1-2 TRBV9 TGTGCCAGCAGCGTAGGGGCAACCTATGGCTACACCTTC CASSVGATYGYTF
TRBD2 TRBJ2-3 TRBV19 TGTGCCAGTAGGGTAGCGGGGGAGAGCACAGATACGCAGTATTTT CASRVAGESTDTQYF
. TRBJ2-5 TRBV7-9 TGTGCCAGCAGCTTACTATATTCGGGGGGCGAGACCCAGTACTTC CASSLLYSGGETQYF
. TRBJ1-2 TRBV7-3 TGTGCCAGCAGCCCACCCGGGCCAGGGTTCGGCTACACCTTC CASSPPGPGFGYTF
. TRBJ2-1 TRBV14 TGTGCCAGCAGCCATCAGGCCATCGGGGTGGATGAGCAGTTCTTC CASSHQAIGVDEQFF
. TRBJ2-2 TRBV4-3 TGCGCCAGCAGCCAAGATAACTTGCCGAACACCGGGGAGCTGTTTTTT CASSQDNLPNTGELFF
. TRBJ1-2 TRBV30 TGTGCCTGGAGTCAGGGTTCCTATGGCTACACCTTC CAWSQGSYGYTF
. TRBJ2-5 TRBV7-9 TGTGCCAGCAGTTTTATGGATGAGACCCAGTACTTC CASSFMDETQYF
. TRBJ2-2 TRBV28 TGTGCCAGCAGTTCGATCACCGGGGAGCTGTTTTTT CASSSITGELFF
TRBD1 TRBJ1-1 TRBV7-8 TGTGCCAGCAGCTTCGGGACAGACACTGAAGCTTTCTTT CASSFGTDTEAFF
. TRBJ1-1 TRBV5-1 TGCGCCAGCAGCTTGTACGGGGGGGGGACTGAAGCTTTCTTT CASSLYGGGTEAFF
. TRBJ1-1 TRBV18 TGTGCCAGCTCCCCCGGGAGTAACACTGAAGCTTTCTTT CASSPGSNTEAFF